This T cell receptor (beta chain) was observed in a study of cytomegalovirus exposure and HLA in healthy donors. About the research overall: Prior work identified roughly 120 million unique TCR beta sequences in roughly 190 million T cells. General study findings and limits: On later analysis, the bulk of CMV-associated TCR beta chains appeared to be HLA-restricted. Overall, roughly 150 TCR beta chains were annotated as cytomegalovirus-associated.

As regards this clone: Its antigen is unknown.

The PCR ran on 60 Vbeta and 13 Jbeta primers. Under the authors' procedure: In a later analysis, around 12 million of 83 million or so unique beta chains occurred in at least two donors. The assay was immunoSEQ multiplex PCR, and TCRdb's table has in-frame clones only and misses some. D and trimming come from the DNA, and the V and J calls and clone size come from that table. The sample consists of around 170,000 clones, roughly 77% of them appearing once. V gave up 0 bases and J gave up 0 bases, with 6 bases separating them. The CDR3 has 15 amino acids. Germline V gene sequence: CDR1 SGHAT, CDR2 FQNNGV.

V is TRBV11-2 and J is TRBJ1-5; D call uncertain. The origin of this receptor is a woman aged 25 to 39 in good health and CMV-seronegative. Input material: PBMCs. As DNA, the CDR3 is TGTGCCAGCAGCTTAGAGGGGAGTAGCAATCAGCCCCAGCATTTT. Its protein product is CASSLEGSSNQPQHF.